One and the same sample provided the 17 T cell receptor beta chains below, sequenced in a study of response to subunit inactivated influenza vaccine. MiXCR, run by TCRdb on the RT-PCR reads, gives a single entry per CDR3 protein. Of fewer than 550,000 distinct CDR3 sequences listed, about 25% are singletons. Sequenced here: CD4+ T cells sorted from PBMCs, sampled less than 6 days after vaccination. The origin of the receptors is a middle-aged man who received an inactivated influenza vaccine.

This clonotype was recorded a few times. J is TRBJ2-3 and V is TRBV20-1; 10 bases match TRBD2. With 4 bases clipped from V and 2 bases from J, the junction kept 6 bases outside the gene matches. There are 15 residues in the CDR3. Germline-derived CDR1 and CDR2 are DFQATT and SNEGSKA (reference sequence). The CDR3 DNA follows: TGCAGTGCTACAAGGACTAGCGGTTTCACAGATACGCAGTATTTT. Its protein product is CSATRTSGFTDTQYF.

This clonotype came up a few times. The chain joins TRBV5-6 to TRBJ1-1; 7 bases agree with TRBD1. The V and J ends lost 7 bases and 2 bases, in that order; junction bases with no gene match: 5. This CDR3 region has 13 residues. Germline CDR1 reads SGHDT; CDR2 reads YYEEEE. The CDR3 spells CASRGQDNTEAFF. CDR3 nucleotides: TGTGCCAGCCGAGGACAGGACAACACTGAAGCTTTCTTT.

This clonotype came up many times. One end of the junction fails to match germline, which may point to a read error. The rearrangement uses TRBV12-3 or TRBV12-4 and TRBJ2-7; TRBD2 agrees at 8 bases. This CDR3 spans 14 amino acids. CDR3 amino acids: CASSFGGDSSEQYF. CDR3 bases: TGTGCCAGCAGTTTCGGGGGGGACTCCTCCGAGCAGTACTTC.

The sample holds a few counts of this clonotype. This chain links TRBV20-1 with TRBJ2-3; 10 bases match TRBD2. Trimming cost V 5 bases and J 9 bases; bases outside gene matches: 14. Germline CDR1 and CDR2: DFQATT and SNEGSKA (reference sequence). The CDR3 extends over 15 amino acids. In DNA form, the CDR3 reads TGCAGTGCTGGATCCGGGACTAGCGTTTCCAGGACGCAGTATTTT. Translated: CSAGSGTSVSRTQYF.

This clonotype occurred a few times. The CDR3 coding sequence is TGTGCCATCAGGGGGACTAGCGGGGGGGCCAAAACAGATACGCAGTATTTT. This encodes CAIRGTSGGAKTDTQYF. This rearrangement joins TRBV10-3 to TRBJ2-3, with 16 nucleotides matching TRBD2. Germline CDR1 is ENHRY and CDR2 is SYGVKD. With V trimmed by 6 bases and J by 3 bases, 6 bases remained unmatched. CDR3 length equals 17 residues.

The chain carries TRBV7-3 and TRBJ2-5, with 7 bases identical to TRBD1. CDR3 length equals 14 residues. V trimming: 2 bases; J trimming: 4 bases; junction bases outside the gene matches: 4. The germline CDR1 and CDR2 sequences are SGHTA and FQGTGA. CDR3 protein: CASSLQGESETQYF. Written as DNA, the CDR3 is TGTGCCAGCAGCTTACAGGGGGAGTCAGAGACCCAGTACTTC.

The chain uses TRBV6-2 or TRBV6-3 and TRBJ2-5; D gene uncertain. The CDR3 runs to 15 residues. The V gene's germline CDR1 is MNHEY and CDR2 SVGEGT. The ends were cut back, 2 bases at V and 5 bases at J, with 15 bases in the middle. CDR3 amino acids: CASSYPKTPGETQYF. CDR3 sequence (DNA): TGTGCCAGCAGTTACCCCAAGACCCCCGGGGAGACCCAGTACTTC.

V usage is TRBV7-2 and J usage is TRBJ2-1, with 9 bases matching TRBD2. Germline assignment: CDR1 SGHTA and CDR2 FQGNSA. With 4 bases clipped from V and 6 bases from J, the junction kept 7 bases outside the gene matches. CDR3 length: 15 amino acids. CDR3 amino acids: CASSSGTSIINEQFF. CDR3 sequence (DNA): TGTGCCAGCAGCTCCGGGACTAGCATAATCAATGAGCAGTTCTTC.

The V gene is TRBV11-2, the J gene TRBJ1-1; no clear D. Between the trimmed V and J ends, which lost 2 bases and 5 bases, there was a span of 12 bases. CDR1 is SGHAT and CDR2 is FQNNGV in the germline V gene. CDR3 length equals 14 residues. CDR3 in DNA: TGTGCCAGCAGCTTACTTCCCGGGATTACTGAAGCTTTCTTT. Amino acid sequence: CASSLLPGITEAFF.

This clonotype was detected many times. V is TRBV6-1 and J is TRBJ2-1; no definite D call. CDR3 length: 11 amino acids. CDR1 and CDR2 from the germline V gene are MNHNS and SASEGT. With 6 bases removed from V and 4 bases from J, the gap between germline ends came to 4 bases. The CDR3 reads CASSKYNEQFF. For the CDR3, the DNA is TGTGCCAGCAGCAAATACAATGAGCAGTTCTTC.

The chain is built from TRBV27 and TRBJ2-5; no clear D. CDR1 is MNHEY and CDR2 is SMNVEV in the germline V gene (reference sequence). The CDR3 has 16 amino acids. Trimming stripped 0 bases from V and 4 bases from J, with 15 bases between. CDR3 loop: CASSLSYRRVGETQYF. The CDR3 coding sequence is TGTGCCAGCAGTTTATCGTACCGGAGAGTGGGAGAGACCCAGTACTTC.

The chain employs TRBV10-3 and TRBJ2-3; D is possibly TRBD1 (6 bases). The CDR3 runs to 14 residues. The germline V and J ends were trimmed by 4 bases and 4 bases, with 12 bases remaining between them. The germline V gene encodes CDR1 ENHRY and CDR2 SYGVKD. The CDR3 loop reads CAISANRAADTQYF. The CDR3, as DNA: TGTGCCATCAGTGCGAACAGGGCGGCAGATACGCAGTATTTT.

V is TRBV11-1 and J is TRBJ2-5, with 13 bases matching TRBD2. V gave up 4 bases and J gave up 2 bases; unmatched junction bases: 4. The CDR3 extends over 16 amino acids. CDR1 is SGHAT, CDR2 FQDESV, per germline (reference sequence). DNA of the CDR3: TGTGCCAGCAGCTCATGGACTAGCGGGAGTCAAGAGACCCAGTACTTC. Its translation is CASSSWTSGSQETQYF. Complete variable domain (other parts from reference TRBV11-1 and TRBJ2-5): EAEVAQSPRYKITEKSQAVAFWCDPISGHATLYWYRQILGQGPELLVQFQDESVVDDSQLPKDRFSAERLKGVDSTLKIQPAELGDSAMYLCASSSWTSGSQETQYFGPGTRLLVL.

The J gene is TRBJ1-2, the V gene TRBV12-3 or TRBV12-4; a weak D match, TRBD1 (5 bases). V shed 1 base and J shed 4 bases, with 10 bases lying between them. CDR3 length equals 14 residues. The DNA for the CDR3 is TGTGCCAGCAGTTTAGGGGGCGCGGGCTATGGCTACACCTTC. Its translation is CASSLGGAGYGYTF.

This clonotype has only a few counts. The CDR3 here is CASSYFAPWGTGELFF. The DNA of the CDR3 is TGTGCCAGCAGTTATTTCGCCCCCTGGGGGACCGGGGAGCTGTTTTTT. The rearrangement uses TRBV6-5 and TRBJ2-2, with D possibly being TRBD1 or TRBD2 (5 bases each). Germline V gene data show CDR1 as MNHEY and CDR2 as SVGAGI. Trimming pared 3 bases from V and 5 bases from J, leaving 16 bases between. The CDR3 is made up of 16 amino acids.

The chain uses TRBV7-2 and TRBJ2-3, with D unresolved. Germline V gene sequence: CDR1 SGHTA, CDR2 FQGNSA. CDR3 length: 15 residues. The V and J ends lost 5 bases and 1 base respectively, with 13 bases between them. The CDR3 loop reads CASSGMGSGTDTQYF. Here the CDR3 DNA reads TGTGCCAGCAGCGGGATGGGATCGGGCACAGATACGCAGTATTTT.

This clonotype was detected only a few times. J is TRBJ2-7 and V is TRBV12-3 or TRBV12-4; D unresolved. V dropped 5 bases and J dropped 7 bases, with 18 bases sitting between them. The length of the CDR3 is 14 residues. CDR3 protein: CASSPIERIEEQYF. The DNA for the CDR3 is TGTGCCAGCAGTCCTATCGAGAGGATTGAGGAGCAGTACTTC.